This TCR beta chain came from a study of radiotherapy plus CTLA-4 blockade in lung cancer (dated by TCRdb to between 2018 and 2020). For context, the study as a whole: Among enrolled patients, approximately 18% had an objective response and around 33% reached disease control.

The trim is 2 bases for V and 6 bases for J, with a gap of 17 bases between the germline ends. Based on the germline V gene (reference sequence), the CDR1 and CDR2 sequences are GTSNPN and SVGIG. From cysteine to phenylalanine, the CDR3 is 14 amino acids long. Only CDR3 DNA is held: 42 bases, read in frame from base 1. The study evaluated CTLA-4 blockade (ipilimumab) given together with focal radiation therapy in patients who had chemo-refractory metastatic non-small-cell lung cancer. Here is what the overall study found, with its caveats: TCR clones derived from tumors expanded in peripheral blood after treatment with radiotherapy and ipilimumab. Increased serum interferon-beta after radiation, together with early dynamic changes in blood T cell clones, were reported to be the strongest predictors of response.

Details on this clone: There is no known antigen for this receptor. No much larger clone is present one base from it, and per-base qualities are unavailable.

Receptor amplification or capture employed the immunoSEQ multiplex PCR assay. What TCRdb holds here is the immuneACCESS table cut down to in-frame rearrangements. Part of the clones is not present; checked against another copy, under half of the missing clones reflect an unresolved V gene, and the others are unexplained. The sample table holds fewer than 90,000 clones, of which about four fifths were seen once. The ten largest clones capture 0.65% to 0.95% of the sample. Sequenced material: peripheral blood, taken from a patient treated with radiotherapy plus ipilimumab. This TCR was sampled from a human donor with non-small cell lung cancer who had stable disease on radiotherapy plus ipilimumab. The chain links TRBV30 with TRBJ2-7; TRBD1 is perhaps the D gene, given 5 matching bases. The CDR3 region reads CAWSSSRVQREQYF. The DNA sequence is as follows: TGTGCCTGGAGTTCGAGCAGGGTCCAACGCGAGCAGTACTTC.